The 8 T cell receptor beta chains given below trace back to one sample, sequenced in a study of control samples from healthy donors and cancer patients (TCRdb year 2020). The library came from the immunoSEQ multiplex PCR assay. The table was pulled from immuneACCESS by TCRdb, which kept in-frame rearrangements only. Such tables lose some clones; where checked, under half of the loss comes from unresolved V genes, and the rest has no known cause. Within this sample are 50,000 to 55,000 clones, with about nine tenths of them counted one time only. The ten largest clones represent about 1.6% of the sample. Sequenced material: PBMCs. The source is a man aged 35-49 years with colorectal cancer.

This chain joins TRBV15 and TRBJ2-6, with 7 nucleotides matching TRBD1. From germline, CDR1 is LNHNV and CDR2 YYDKDF (reference sequence). V gave up 5 bases and J gave up 9 bases; unmatched junction bases: 7. The CDR3 contains 14 residues. Here the CDR3 DNA reads TGTGCCACCAGCCCACAACAGGGGATCAACGTCCTGACTTTC. This gives the protein CATSPQQGINVLTF.

The V and J genes are TRBV29-1 and TRBJ2-1, with 9 positions matching TRBD2. The germline gives CDR1 SQVTM, CDR2 ANQGSEA. Germline trimming cut 0 bases from V and 6 bases from J; bases unmatched to any gene: 9. The CDR3 runs to 16 residues. CDR3 DNA: TGCAGCGTTGAAGATCATCCTAGCGGGACCATCAATGAGCAGTTCTTC. Translating gives CSVEDHPSGTINEQFF.

This chain uses TRBV3-1 (or the pseudogene TRBV3-2) with TRBJ1-1; D is undetermined. The germline V and J ends were trimmed by 4 bases and 0 bases, with 12 bases remaining between them. CDR1 and CDR2 (germline): LGHDT, YNNKEL (reference sequence). The CDR3 totals 15 residues. This chain's CDR3 is CASSPMAQLNTEAFF. Here the CDR3 DNA reads TGTGCCAGCAGCCCTATGGCACAGTTGAACACTGAAGCTTTCTTT.

J is TRBJ2-7 and V is TRBV7-2; 15 bases agree with TRBD2. The CDR3 is 19 amino acids. Per the germline V gene, CDR1 is SGHTA and CDR2 is FQGNSA. V trimming: 5 bases; J trimming: 6 bases; junction bases outside the gene matches: 17. The DNA of the CDR3 is TGTGCCAGCAGCGGAGGCGTCAGGACTAGCGGGAGGGCCCGGTTCGAGCAGTACTTC. It codes for CASSGGVRTSGRARFEQYF.

V and J are TRBV19 and TRBJ1-4, with TRBD1 as a possible D gene (6 bases). CDR1 is LNHDA, CDR2 SQIVND, per germline (reference sequence). The CDR3 covers 14 residues. V lost 7 bases, J lost 8 bases, and 17 bases lay in between. CDR3 bases: TGTGCCAGTACCAATACAGGGTCCGGGGAAAAACTGTTTTTT. Protein product: CASTNTGSGEKLFF. Looking up the rest from reference TRBV19 and TRBJ1-4 gives the full variable domain: DGGITQSPKYLFRKEGQNVTLSCEQNLNHDAMYWYRQDPGQGLRLIYYSQIVNDFQKGDIAEGYSVSREKKESFPLTVTSAQKNPTAFYLCASTNTGSGEKLFFGSGTQLSVL.

V gene TRBV10-3 combines with J gene TRBJ1-1, with a tentative D call TRBD1 (5 bases). V was clipped by 6 bases and J by 3 bases, with 8 bases between them. Germline lookup yields CDR1 ENHRY and CDR2 SYGVKD. This CDR3 region has 12 residues. The CDR3 bases are TGTGCCATCAGCTCCAGGGACACTGAAGCTTTCTTT. Translating it yields CAISSRDTEAFF.

In this sample, this clone turned up once. The chain is built from TRBV27 and TRBJ1-6, with D perhaps matching TRBD1 (5 bases). The CDR3 extends over 13 amino acids. V shed 8 bases and J shed 5 bases, with 10 bases lying between them. The germline V gene encodes CDR1 MNHEY and CDR2 SMNVEV (reference sequence). The chain's CDR3 is CASWGGDNSPLHF. For the CDR3, the DNA is TGTGCCAGCTGGGGGGGAGATAATTCACCCCTCCACTTT.

This chain links TRBV14 with TRBJ2-7, with a weak D call TRBD1 (6 bases). Per germline, CDR1 SGHDN and CDR2 FVKESK. Trimming took off 1 base at V and 7 bases at J, with 8 bases between the two ends. The CDR3 extends over 12 amino acids. CDR3 bases: TGTGCCAGCAGCCAAGCAGGGGTTGAGCAGTACTTC. Its translation is CASSQAGVEQYF.